This record looks at one T cell receptor (beta chain) sequence and its context. Its antigen is as yet unknown. The data originate from a study of shared clonotypes between healthy human individuals. General study findings and limits: What naive subsets generally showed was a larger estimated richness than memory subsets showed.

The assay was immunoSEQ multiplex PCR, and TCRdb's table has in-frame clones only and misses some. The sample consists of roughly 2.5 million clones, just over 90% of them appearing once. The CDR3 has 17 amino acids. Per germline, CDR1 MGHRA and CDR2 YSYEKL. The trim removed 0 bases at V and 8 bases at J, leaving 8 bases unmatched. Sequences were obtained from naive CD4+ T cells sorted from blood. Documented subset: CD45RA+ positively selected. This rearrangement joins TRBV4-1 to TRBJ2-1; 12 positions match TRBD2. The clonotype comes from a man aged 18 to 30 in good health. The DNA for the CDR3 is TGCGCCAGCAGCCAAGACCCTCTAGCGGGAGGGCTCCATGAGCAGTTCTTC. Its protein product is CASSQDPLAGGLHEQFF.